The rows below give T cell receptor beta chains drawn from one sample of a study of blood T cell repertoires in COVID-19. Profiling relied on immunoSEQ multiplex PCR, and the TCRdb table lists in-frame clones only, not all of them. The table has some 200,000 clones, roughly 88% seen once. Material for sequencing was peripheral blood. The source of these receptors is a man aged 50 or older with active or convalescent COVID-19. Both conserved end residues are part of each CDR3. D genes are given only for firm matches. Only part of the rows carry a size: once, few, many, or a class if the clone is expanded.

j_gene,d_gene,abundance,v_gene,len,CDR3aa,CDR3nt
TRBJ1-2,NA,NA,TRBV6-5,14,CASSLQGSNYGYTF,TGTGCCAGCTCCTTGCAGGGCTCTAACTATGGCTACACCTTC
TRBJ2-1,TRBD2,NA,TRBV19,17,CASSPRTSGGGYNEQFF,TGTGCCAGTAGTCCCAGGACTAGCGGGGGGGGCTACAATGAGCAGTTCTTC
TRBJ2-7,NA,NA,TRBV10-3,14,CAISTGTHTYEQYF,TGTGCCATCAGCACCGGGACACACACCTACGAGCAGTACTTC
TRBJ2-7,NA,NA,TRBV20-1,11,CSGLKSYEQYF,TGCAGTGGGCTGAAGTCCTACGAGCAGTACTTC
TRBJ1-6,TRBD1,NA,TRBV2,15,CASRDRGRGSSPLHF,TGTGCCAGCAGGGACAGGGGTCGAGGGAGTTCACCCCTCCACTTT
TRBJ2-5,NA,once,TRBV7-3,15,CASSLTSSLGETQYF,TGTGCCAGCAGCTTAACGTCGAGTCTTGGTGAGACCCAGTACTTC
TRBJ1-1,NA,NA,TRBV18,16,CASSELDRVGWTEAFF,TGTGCCAGCTCCGAATTAGATCGGGTAGGCTGGACTGAAGCTTTCTTT
TRBJ2-5,TRBD2,NA,TRBV6-2/TRBV6-3,11,CASSPRGAQYF,TGTGCCAGCAGCCCCCGGGGGGCCCAGTACTTC
TRBJ2-1,TRBD2,many,TRBV4-1,18,CASSRTSGRSSSYNEQFF,TGCGCCAGCAGCCGGACTAGCGGGAGGTCCAGCTCCTACAATGAGCAGTTCTTC
TRBJ2-3,TRBD2,NA,TRBV5-1,16,CASSLALAGAEDTQYF,TGCGCCAGCAGCTTGGCCCTGGCGGGAGCGGAAGATACGCAGTATTTT
TRBJ2-2,TRBD2,NA,TRBV15,16,CATSRGGSGGTGELFF,TGTGCCACCAGCAGAGGAGGTAGCGGGGGGACCGGGGAGCTGTTTTTT
TRBJ2-3,TRBD1,NA,TRBV11-2,14,CASSRTGRADTQYF,TGTGCCAGCAGCCGGACAGGAAGGGCAGATACGCAGTATTTT
TRBJ2-2,TRBD2,once,TRBV4-3,19,CASSQDGPLAGALGGELFF,TGCGCCAGCAGCCAAGATGGTCCGCTAGCGGGAGCTCTGGGCGGGGAGCTGTTTTTT
TRBJ2-3,NA,NA,TRBV28,18,CASSLFAMGTGSTDTQYF,TGTGCCAGCAGCCTATTTGCCATGGGCACGGGGAGCACAGATACGCAGTATTTT
TRBJ1-2,NA,NA,TRBV28,13,CASSRTGNYGYTF,TGTGCCAGCAGCCGAACAGGGAACTATGGCTACACCTTC
TRBJ2-7,NA,NA,TRBV28,15,CASSSLGREIYEQYF,TGTGCCAGCAGTTCCCTCGGACGGGAGATCTACGAGCAGTACTTC
TRBJ2-1,TRBD1,NA,TRBV28,14,CASSLLGDRVRQFF,TGTGCCAGCAGTTTATTGGGAGACAGGGTAAGGCAGTTCTTC
TRBJ2-2,TRBD2,NA,TRBV3-1/TRBV3-2,20,CASSQSGLAGVNANTGELFF,TGTGCCAGCAGCCAATCGGGACTAGCGGGAGTCAACGCGAACACCGGGGAGCTGTTTTTT
TRBJ2-2,NA,NA,TRBV15,14,CATSRAGAAGELFF,TGTGCCACCAGCAGAGCAGGGGCGGCCGGGGAGCTGTTTTTT
TRBJ1-1,TRBD1,NA,TRBV4-2,16,CASSQAATQGITEAFF,TGTGCCAGCAGCCAAGCTGCGACACAGGGGATTACTGAAGCTTTCTTT
TRBJ2-1,NA,NA,TRBV2,14,CASSERSGINEQFF,TGTGCCAGCAGTGAAAGGTCAGGGATCAATGAGCAGTTCTTC
TRBJ1-1,TRBD1,NA,TRBV6-4,14,CASGYRGRNTEAFF,TGTGCCAGCGGTTACAGGGGGCGGAACACTGAAGCTTTCTTT
TRBJ1-2,NA,NA,TRBV11-2,16,CASSLDYRNGNYGYTF,TGTGCCAGCAGCTTAGATTACAGGAATGGAAACTATGGCTACACCTTC
TRBJ2-5,NA,few,TRBV3-1/TRBV3-2,15,CASSPPGMGQETQYF,TGTGCCAGCAGCCCCCCGGGAATGGGGCAAGAGACCCAGTACTTC
TRBJ2-2,TRBD2,NA,TRBV7-8,17,CASSLVASGLYTGELFF,TGTGCCAGCAGCTTAGTGGCTAGCGGGTTGTACACCGGGGAGCTGTTTTTT